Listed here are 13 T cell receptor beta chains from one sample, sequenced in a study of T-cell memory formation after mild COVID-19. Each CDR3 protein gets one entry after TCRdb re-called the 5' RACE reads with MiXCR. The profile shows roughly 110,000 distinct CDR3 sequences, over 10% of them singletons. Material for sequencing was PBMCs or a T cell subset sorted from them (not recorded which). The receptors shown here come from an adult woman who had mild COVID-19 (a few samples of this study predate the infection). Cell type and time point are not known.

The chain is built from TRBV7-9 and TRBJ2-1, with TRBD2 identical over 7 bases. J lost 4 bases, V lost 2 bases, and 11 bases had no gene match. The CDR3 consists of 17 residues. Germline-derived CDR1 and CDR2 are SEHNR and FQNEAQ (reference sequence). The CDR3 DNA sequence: TGTGCCAGCAGCTTATCAGCTTATGGGAGGGGTTACAATGAGCAGTTCTTC. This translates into CASSLSAYGRGYNEQFF.

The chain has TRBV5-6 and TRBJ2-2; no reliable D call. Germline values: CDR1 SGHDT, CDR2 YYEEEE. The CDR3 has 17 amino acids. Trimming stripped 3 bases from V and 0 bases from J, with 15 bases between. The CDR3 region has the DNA TGTGCCAGCAGCTATGGGCACCCAAGGACGAACACCGGGGAGCTGTTTTTT. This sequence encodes CASSYGHPRTNTGELFF.

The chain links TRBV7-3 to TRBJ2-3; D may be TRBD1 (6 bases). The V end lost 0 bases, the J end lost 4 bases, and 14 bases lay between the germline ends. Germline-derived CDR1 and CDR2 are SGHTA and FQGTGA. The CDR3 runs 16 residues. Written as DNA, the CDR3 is TGTGCCAGCAGCTTAACTACGGGCAGGGGTGCAGATACGCAGTATTTT. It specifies CASSLTTGRGADTQYF. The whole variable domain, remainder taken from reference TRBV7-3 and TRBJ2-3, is GAGVSQTPSNKVTEKGKYVELRCDPISGHTALYWYRQSLGQGPEFLIYFQGTGAADDSGLPNDRFFAVRPEGSVSTLKIQRTERGDSAVYLCASSLTTGRGADTQYFGPGTRLTVL.

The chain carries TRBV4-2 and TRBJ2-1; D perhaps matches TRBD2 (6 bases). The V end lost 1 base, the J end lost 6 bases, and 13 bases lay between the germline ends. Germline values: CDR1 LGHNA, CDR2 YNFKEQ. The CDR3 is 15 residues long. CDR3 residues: CASSQGSGQINEQFF. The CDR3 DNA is TGTGCCAGCAGCCAAGGCAGCGGGCAGATCAATGAGCAGTTCTTC.

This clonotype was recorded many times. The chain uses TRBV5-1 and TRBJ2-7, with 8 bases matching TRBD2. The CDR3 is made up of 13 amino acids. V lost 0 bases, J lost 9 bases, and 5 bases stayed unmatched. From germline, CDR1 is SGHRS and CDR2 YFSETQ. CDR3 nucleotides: TGCGCCAGCAGCTTGGGGACTAGCACCGGGCAGTACTTC. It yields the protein CASSLGTSTGQYF.

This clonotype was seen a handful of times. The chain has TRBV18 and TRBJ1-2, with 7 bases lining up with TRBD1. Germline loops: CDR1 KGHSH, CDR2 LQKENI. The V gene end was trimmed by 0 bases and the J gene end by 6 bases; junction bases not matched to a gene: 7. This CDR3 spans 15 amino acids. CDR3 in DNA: TGTGCCAGCTCACCACCGGAAGGACAGGCGAATGGCTACACCTTC. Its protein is CASSPPEGQANGYTF.

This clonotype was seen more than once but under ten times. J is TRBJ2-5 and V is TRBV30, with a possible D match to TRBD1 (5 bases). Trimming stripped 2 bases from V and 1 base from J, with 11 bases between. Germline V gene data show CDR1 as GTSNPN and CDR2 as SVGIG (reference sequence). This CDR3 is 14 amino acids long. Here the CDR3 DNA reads TGTGCCTGGAGTCTTCAGGGAACCCAAGAGACCCAGTACTTC. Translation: CAWSLQGTQETQYF.

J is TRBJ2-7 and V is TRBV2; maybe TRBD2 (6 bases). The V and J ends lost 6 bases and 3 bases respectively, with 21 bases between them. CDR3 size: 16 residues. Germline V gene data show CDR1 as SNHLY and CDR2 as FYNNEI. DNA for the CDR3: TGTGCCAGCAGGGATCAATCAGGGAGGTCTATCTACGAGCAGTACTTC. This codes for CASRDQSGRSIYEQYF.

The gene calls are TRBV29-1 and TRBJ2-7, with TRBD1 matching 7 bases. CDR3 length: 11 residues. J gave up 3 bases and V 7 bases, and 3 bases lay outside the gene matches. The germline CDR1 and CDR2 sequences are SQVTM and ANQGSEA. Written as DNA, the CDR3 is TGCAGCGCCGACAGGGACTACGAGCAGTACTTC. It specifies CSADRDYEQYF.

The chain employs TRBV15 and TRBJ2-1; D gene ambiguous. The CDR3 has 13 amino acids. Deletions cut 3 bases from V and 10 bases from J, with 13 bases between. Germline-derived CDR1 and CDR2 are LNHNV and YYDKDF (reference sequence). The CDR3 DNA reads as TGTGCCACCAGCAGCCGGACCGGTGGAGAGCAGTTCTTC. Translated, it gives CATSSRTGGEQFF.

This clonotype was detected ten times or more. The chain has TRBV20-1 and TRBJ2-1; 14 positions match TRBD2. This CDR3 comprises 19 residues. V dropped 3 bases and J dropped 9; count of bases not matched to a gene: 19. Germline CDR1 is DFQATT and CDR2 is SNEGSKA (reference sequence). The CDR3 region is CSARSDGTSGSVRSSEQFF. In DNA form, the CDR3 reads TGCAGTGCTAGGTCTGATGGGACTAGCGGGAGTGTTCGGTCGAGTGAGCAGTTCTTC.

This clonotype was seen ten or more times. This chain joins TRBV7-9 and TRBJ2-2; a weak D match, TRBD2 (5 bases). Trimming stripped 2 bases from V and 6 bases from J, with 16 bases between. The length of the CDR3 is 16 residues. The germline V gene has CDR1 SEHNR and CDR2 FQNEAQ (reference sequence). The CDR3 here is CASSLLPGESAGELFF. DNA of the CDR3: TGTGCCAGCAGCTTACTCCCTGGGGAGTCCGCCGGGGAGCTGTTTTTT.

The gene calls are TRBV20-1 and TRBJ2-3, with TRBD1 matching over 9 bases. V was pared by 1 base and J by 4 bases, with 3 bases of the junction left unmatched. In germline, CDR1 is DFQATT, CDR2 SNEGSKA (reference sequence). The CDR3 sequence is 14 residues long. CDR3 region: CSARVGQGSDTQYF. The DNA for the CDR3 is TGCAGTGCTAGAGTGGGACAGGGCTCAGATACGCAGTATTTT.